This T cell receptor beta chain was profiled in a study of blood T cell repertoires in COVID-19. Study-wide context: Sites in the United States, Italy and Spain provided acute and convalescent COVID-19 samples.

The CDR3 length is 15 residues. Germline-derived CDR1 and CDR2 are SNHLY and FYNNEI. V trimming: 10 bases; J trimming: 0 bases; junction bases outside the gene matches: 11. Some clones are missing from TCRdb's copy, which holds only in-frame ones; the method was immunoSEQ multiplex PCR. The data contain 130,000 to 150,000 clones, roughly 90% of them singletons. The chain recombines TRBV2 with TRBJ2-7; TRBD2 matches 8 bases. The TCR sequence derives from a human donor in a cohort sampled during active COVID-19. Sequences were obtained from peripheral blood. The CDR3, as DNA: TGTGCCACCGGAGACGTAGCGGGGAGCTCCTACGAGCAGTACTTC. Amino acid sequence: CATGDVAGSSYEQYF.